Shown below are 8 T cell receptor beta chains from a single sample sequenced in a study of prognosis after radiotherapy for stage I lung cancer. Two-round multiplex PCR, the amplification method, yielded TCR beta CDR3 from genomic DNA. With primers specific to each TRBV and TRBJ gene, the first-round PCR was performed. Using its own MiXCR run on the multiplex PCR reads, TCRdb lists one record per CDR3 protein. The sample carries 23,000 or so distinct CDR3 sequences, 30% to 45% recorded once. Sequencing was performed on PBMCs, taken before or after stereotactic body radiation therapy (not recorded which). The receptors were sampled from a donor over 45 with non-small cell lung cancer.

This clonotype has a handful of counts. The rearrangement joins TRBV5-1 to TRBJ2-2, with D perhaps given as TRBD1 or TRBD2 (5 bases each). This CDR3 region has 19 residues. From germline, CDR1 is SGHRS and CDR2 YFSETQ. The V end was cut by 7 bases, the J end by 3 bases, with 28 bases between. CDR3 region: CASARAPPTGNGDTGELFF. The CDR3 nucleotides are TGCGCCAGCGCCAGGGCTCCCCCGACCGGGAACGGGGACACCGGGGAGCTGTTTTTT. The entire variable domain, with the rest obtained from reference TRBV5-1 and TRBJ2-2, is as follows: KAGVTQTPRYLIKTRGQQVTLSCSPISGHRSVSWYQQTPGQGLQFLFEYFSETQRNKGNFPGRFSGRQFSNSRSEMNVSTLELGDSALYLCASARAPPTGNGDTGELFFGEGSRLTVL.

This clonotype was found many times. This chain joins TRBV20-1 and TRBJ1-1; D is possibly TRBD1 (5 bases). Trimming took 0 bases from V and 1 from J, leaving 12 bases between them. The germline V gene has CDR1 DFQATT and CDR2 SNEGSKA (reference sequence). This CDR3 spans 15 amino acids. The CDR3, as DNA: TGCAGTGCTAGAGATCCTGTTACAGGGAACACTGAAGCTTTCTTT. Protein product: CSARDPVTGNTEAFF.

Many counts were recorded for this clonotype. The rearrangement links TRBV6-1 to TRBJ2-7, with TRBD1 identical over 8 bases. CDR1 MNHNS and CDR2 SASEGT come from the germline V gene. The length of the CDR3 is 14 residues. After removal of 6 bases from V and 3 bases from J, the junction contained 7 bases not matched to a gene. The CDR3 spells CASRRTGNLYEQYF. The CDR3 DNA reads as TGTGCCAGCAGACGGACAGGGAATCTCTACGAGCAGTACTTC.

There are many counts of this clonotype. The V and J genes are TRBV18 and TRBJ2-3; TRBD2 matches 7 bases. Unmatched junction bases numbered 4, after V lost 4 bases and J lost 0 bases. Germline lookup yields CDR1 KGHSH and CDR2 LQKENI. This CDR3 is built from 15 residues. The CDR3 region is CASSLAGPSTDTQYF. The CDR3 DNA reads as TGTGCCAGCTCACTAGCGGGCCCCAGCACAGATACGCAGTATTTT.

The V and J genes are TRBV6-2 or TRBV6-3 and TRBJ2-7, with unresolved D. The CDR3 covers 15 residues. Germline values: CDR1 MNHEY, CDR2 SVGEGT. V shed 2 bases and J shed 3 bases, with 14 bases lying between them. The CDR3 loop reads CASSYLSGPSYEQYF. DNA for the CDR3: TGTGCCAGCAGTTACCTCTCTGGGCCGAGCTACGAGCAGTACTTC.

This clonotype was seen many times. The rearrangement uses TRBV19 and TRBJ2-7; 7 bases align to TRBD2. The junction had 9 bases not matched to a gene; V was cut back by 3 bases and J by 1 base. Germline V gene sequence: CDR1 LNHDA, CDR2 SQIVND (reference sequence). The CDR3 contains 16 residues. This chain's CDR3 is CASSMLTSGKSYEQYF. CDR3 DNA: TGTGCCAGTAGTATGTTAACGAGCGGGAAGTCCTACGAGCAGTACTTC.

Concerning this clonotype: Being one base from a much bigger clone, this may be a read error. The rearrangement links TRBV4-2 to TRBJ2-1; 8 bases map to TRBD2. Germline CDR1 reads LGHNA; CDR2 reads YNFKEQ. The CDR3 sequence is 16 residues long. The DNA for the CDR3 is TGTGCCAGCAGCCCCCAGGCGGGGGGCTCCTACAATGAGAAGTTCTTC. Protein product: CASSPQAGGSYNEKFF.

Here the CDR3 reads CATAPYSGANVLTF. For the CDR3, the DNA is TGTGCCACCGCCCCCTACTCTGGGGCCAACGTCCTGACTTTC. The J gene is TRBJ2-6, the V gene TRBV6-2 or TRBV6-3; no definite D call. Germline loops: CDR1 MNHEY, CDR2 SVGEGT. Trimming cost V 10 bases and J 0 bases, with 10 bases left between them. This CDR3 has 14 amino acids.